The sample holds one count of the clone carrying this TCR beta chain. Its antigen is unidentified. One end of the junction fails to match germline, which may point to a read error. The table came from immunoSEQ multiplex PCR; TCRdb's copy has only in-frame clones and leaves some out. Of just over 40,000 clones in the sample, over 90% are singletons; the top ten hold 0.9%. The sample is drawn from a study of ipilimumab plus nivolumab after autologous stem cell transplantation. Study results and caveats: Authors suggest TCR repertoire, Treg phenotype and gut microbiota support further study.

This CDR3 is built from 13 residues. Germline loops: CDR1 SGDLS, CDR2 YYNGEE. The clonotype comes from a male donor with multiple myeloma. Specimen: PBMCs, collected in a trial of ipilimumab plus nivolumab as post-transplant consolidation. The V gene is TRBV9, the J gene TRBJ2-2; D is perhaps TRBD1 or TRBD2 (6 bases each). CDR3 residues: CPSSVGGSGELFF. DNA of the CDR3: TGTCCCAGCAGCGTAGGGGGGTCCGGGGAGCTGTTTTTT.